The following is a T cell receptor beta chain sequence with its context. The antigen remains undetermined. The data are from a study of Graves' ophthalmopathy and Graves' hyperthyroidism. Study-level results: The authors also found most expanded thyroid clonotypes above 0.001 frequency in blood. It was with around 71% sensitivity and almost 75% specificity that the model predicted ophthalmopathy progression. The 13-signature model separated ophthalmopathy from stable hyperthyroidism at 85% to 90% sensitivity and almost 83% specificity.

V was shortened by 3 bases and J by 5 bases, with 19 bases between the two germline ends. The CDR3 is 16 residues long. RNA transcripts provided the template for amplifying TCR beta CDR3 regions. Amplification began with first-round RT-PCR using HTBI primers, then second-round multiplex PCR was performed. TCRdb re-analysed the multiplex PCR reads in MiXCR, keeping a single row per CDR3 protein. The table lists 500,000 to 600,000 distinct CDR3 sequences, approximately 35% of them singletons. The chain combines TRBV12-3 or TRBV12-4 with TRBJ2-5; D may be TRBD1 or TRBD2 (6 bases each). The TCR comes from an adult man with Graves' hyperthyroidism. Sequencing was done on a sample of peripheral blood or thyroid tissue (not recorded which). CDR3 residues: CASSLGSRGPGETQYF. The CDR3 DNA is TGTGCCAGCAGTTTGGGGTCTCGGGGGCCAGGGGAGACCCAGTACTTC.